The T cell receptor beta chain described here comes from a study of T cell changes during pregnancy in multiple sclerosis. The germline gives CDR1 MDHEN, CDR2 SYDVKM. CDR3 length: 17 amino acids. Between the trimmed V and J ends, which lost 5 bases and 5 bases, there was a span of 25 bases. Libraries were prepared by immunoSEQ multiplex PCR; TCRdb keeps only in-frame clonotypes and omits some of them. The sample lists around 34,000 clones; around 90% were seen once. V usage is TRBV28 and J usage is TRBJ2-7, with D tentatively TRBD2 (8 bases). This clonotype was obtained from a female donor with multiple sclerosis, enrolled in a pregnancy study. The sequenced sample was CD4+ T cells from peripheral blood mononuclear cells, obtained in the second trimester of pregnancy. The CDR3 region is CASSTGGGRVGIHEQYF. DNA for the CDR3: TGTGCCAGCAGTACGGGAGGGGGCCGGGTCGGTATCCACGAGCAGTACTTC.